Shown below are 29 T cell receptor delta chains from a single sample sequenced in a study of gamma-delta chains in newborns, infants, children. TCRdb re-called the reads via CATT. In the table there are about 3,100 delta-chain clones, 40% to 60% of which are singletons. The source material was blood. The receptor set was obtained from a child who received the measles vaccine.

This clone was seen once. One base away lies a much larger clone, so this may be a sequencing read error. The same CDR3 can be traced to other DNA sequences in this sample. The chain is built from TRDV3 and TRDJ1; D possibly corresponds to TRDD3 (5 bases). In germline, CDR1 is TVYSNPD, CDR2 GDNSRS (reference sequence). The CDR3 has 16 amino acids. CDR3 protein: CAFSYGSGLSTDKLIF. The CDR3, as DNA: TGTGCCTTTAGCTACGGCTCTGGGTTGTCTACCGATAAACTCATCTTC.

Of note for this clone: A much larger clone differs from this one at a single base, so this may be a read error. The chain has TRDV1 and TRDJ1, with TRDD2 as a possible D gene (5 bases). Germline V CDR1 and CDR2: TSWWSYY, QGS. This CDR3 spans 18 amino acids. V was shortened by 2 bases and J by 8 bases, with 27 bases between the two germline ends. CDR3: CALGEYTLQPLAIKKLIF. CDR3 bases: TGTGCTCTTGGGGAATACACCCTACAACCCCTGGCCATAAAGAAACTCATCTTT.

Worth noting for this clone: The junction differs from germline at one of its ends, possibly a read error. Distinct nucleotide sequences in the sample also encode this CDR3. This chain joins TRDV1 and TRDJ1; D is perhaps TRDD2 or TRDD3 (5 bases each). CDR3 length: 25 residues. Germline V CDR1 and CDR2: TSWWSYY, QGS. The DNA for the CDR3 is TGTGCTCTTGGGGAAGGGGTTCCTGGCCTATTACCTGGTTCCTTTGGCGGGGGGTACACCGATAAGCTCATCTTT. It encodes CALGEGVPGLLPGSFGGGYTDKLIF.

With respect to this clone: This could be a read error, since a much larger clone is one nucleotide away. The identical CDR3 is also encoded by other nucleotide sequences in the sample. J is TRDJ3 and V is TRDV2; TRDD3 aligns across 8 bases. The germline V gene has CDR1 GEAIGNYY and CDR2 EKD. This CDR3 has 18 amino acids. Trimming cost V 1 base and J 0 bases; bases outside gene matches: 4. CDR3 sequence reads: CACDTAGGYSWDTRQMFF. CDR3 nucleotide sequence: TGTGCCTGTGACACTGCCGGGGGATACTCCTGGGACACCCGACAGATGTTTTTC.

The chain has TRDV1 and TRDJ1; 8 bases are shared with TRDD3. This CDR3 comprises 18 residues. The junction had 15 bases not matched to a gene; V was cut back by 2 bases and J by 4 bases. CDR1 TSWWSYY and CDR2 QGS come from the germline V gene. For the CDR3, the DNA is TGTGCTCTTGGGGAAGGGGGAGCCCTGGGGGAGGACGGCGATAAACTCATCTTT. It specifies CALGEGGALGEDGDKLIF.

There are a few counts of this clone. The chain uses TRDV1 and TRDJ1, with 9 nucleotides matching TRDD3. Germline lookup yields CDR1 TSWWSYY and CDR2 QGS. The CDR3 has 20 amino acids. The junction had 19 bases not matched to a gene; V was cut back by 5 bases and J by 0 bases. CDR3 nucleotide sequence: TGTGCTCTTGGGATACCAATTTCCCTGCTGGGGGATCCCTACACCGATAAACTCATCTTT. Protein sequence: CALGIPISLLGDPYTDKLIF.

As concerns this clone: A much larger clone differs from this one at a single base, so this may be a read error. Other DNA sequences of this sample code for an identical CDR3. This chain links TRDV1 with TRDJ1; weak D call: TRDD3 (6 bases). The V gene's germline CDR1 is TSWWSYY and CDR2 QGS. This CDR3 region has 15 residues. V dropped 5 bases and J dropped 8 bases, with 21 bases sitting between them. CDR3 DNA sequence: TGTGCTCTTGGGTCCCCCCCCCGTGGTGGGATAAAACTCATCTTT. It codes for CALGSPPRGGIKLIF.

A note on this clone: This may stem from a read error, because a much larger clone lies one nucleotide away. The chain is built from TRDV1 and TRDJ1; D may be TRDD3 (5 bases). The ends were cut back, 0 bases at V and 0 bases at J, with 29 bases in the middle. Per the germline V gene, CDR1 is TSWWSYY and CDR2 is QGS. The CDR3 covers 22 residues. The CDR3 spells CALGELGLRGVRNPMYTDKLIF. The CDR3 bases are TGTGCTCTTGGGGAACTTGGGCTACGGGGGGTACGCAATCCGATGTACACCGATAAACTCATCTTT.

Points on this clone: A far larger clone is a single base away, which makes a read error likely. This sample also contains other DNA sequences that code for the same CDR3. The chain recombines TRDV1 with TRDJ1, with D perhaps matching TRDD3 (5 bases). Per germline, CDR1 TSWWSYY and CDR2 QGS. The V gene lost 4 bases and the J gene lost 6 bases, with 21 bases spanning the gap. The CDR3 is 16 amino acids. For the CDR3, the DNA is TGTGCTCTTGGGGGTCTCGGCCTGAATACGCTGAATAAACTCATCTTT. Its protein product is CALGGLGLNTLNKLIF.

With regard to this clone: One base separates it from a far larger clone, so it is likely a read error. In DNA form, the CDR3 reads TGTGCAGCAAGCGCGCGGGTATCTGGGGGATACGCTACAGTCCGGGACACCCGACAGGTGTTTTTC. This codes for CAASARVSGGYATVRDTRQVFF. V and J are TRAV29/DV5 and TRDJ3; 12 nucleotides match TRDD3. The CDR3 runs to 22 residues. The germline CDR1 and CDR2 sequences are NSMFDY and ISSIKDK.

By sample share, this clone is medium-sized. The sample holds other DNA sequences that translate to the same CDR3. The J gene is TRDJ1, the V gene TRDV1; 11 bases agree with TRDD3. Per the germline V gene, CDR1 is TSWWSYY and CDR2 is QGS. The CDR3 covers 22 residues. The V and J ends lost 2 bases and 0 bases, in that order; junction bases with no gene match: 20. CDR3 residues: CALGECADFVLGDIPHTDKLIF. CDR3 sequence (DNA): TGTGCTCTTGGGGAATGCGCAGACTTTGTACTGGGGGATATACCCCACACCGATAAACTCATCTTT.

This clone is termed medium-sized. V is TRDV1 and J is TRDJ1; 10 bases agree with TRDD3. This CDR3 is built from 19 residues. Germline assignment: CDR1 TSWWSYY and CDR2 QGS. V shed 3 bases, J shed 2 bases, and the junction held 15 bases outside the gene matches. CDR3 nucleotide sequence: TGTGCTCTTGGGGACTTACTTAATACTGGGGGATCGGTTACCGATAAACTCATCTTT. This translates into CALGDLLNTGGSVTDKLIF.

About this clone itself: With a much larger clone just one base away, this may be a read error. The chain uses TRDV1 and TRDJ1; D is unclear. V was trimmed by 1 base and J by 3 bases, leaving 15 bases between them. Germline CDR1 and CDR2: TSWWSYY and QGS. CDR3 size: 16 residues. The CDR3 bases are TGTGCTCTTGGGGAACGGCCCCATTATACACCCGATAAACTCATCTTT. It is translated as CALGERPHYTPDKLIF.

Relative to its sample, this clone is medium-sized (0.01 to 0.1%). Additional DNA sequences in this sample encode the identical CDR3. V usage is TRDV2 and J usage is TRDJ1; D not resolved. Trimming removed 3 bases at V and 0 bases at J, with 10 bases between. The CDR3 contains 14 residues. Germline CDR1 is GEAIGNYY and CDR2 is EKD. The CDR3 sequence is CACDSITHTDKLIF. CDR3 sequence (DNA): TGTGCCTGTGACTCCATTACTCACACCGATAAACTCATCTTT.

Points on this clone: A much larger clone lies a single base off, so this may be a read error. This chain joins TRDV1 and TRDJ1; D may be TRDD2 or TRDD3 (6 bases each). This CDR3 spans 23 amino acids. Germline CDR1 reads TSWWSYY; CDR2 reads QGS. The CDR3 loop reads CALWESRPSPSTGPVPNTDKLIF. The CDR3, as DNA: TGTGCTCTTTGGGAATCCCGGCCTTCCCCCTCTACTGGGCCGGTACCTAACACCGATAAACTCATCTTT.

With respect to this clone: A far bigger clonotype differs at one base, so this is likely a read error. The CDR3 DNA follows: TGTGCTCTTGGGGAACGGTTCCATTCCTTAAACTGGGGGGCCCACACCGATAAACTCATCTTT. It is translated as CALGERFHSLNWGAHTDKLIF. The chain is built from TRDV1 and TRDJ1; TRDD3 aligns across 8 bases. This CDR3 comprises 21 residues. V was clipped by 1 base and J by 0 bases; unmatched bases: 19. Per germline, CDR1 TSWWSYY and CDR2 QGS.

Sample share makes this clone medium-sized (0.01 to 0.1%). The V call is TRDV2, the J call TRDJ2; 10 positions agree with TRDD3. Germline CDR1 and CDR2: GEAIGNYY and EKD. The V gene end was trimmed by 3 bases and the J gene end by 5 bases; junction bases not matched to a gene: 2. This CDR3 has 14 residues. The DNA for the CDR3 is TGTGCCTGTGACGTACTGGGGGATACAGCACAACTCTTCTTT. This sequence encodes CACDVLGDTAQLFF.

The CDR3 DNA follows: TGTGCTCTTGGGGAAGGGTCCTACTGGGGGATACCTAAAGGTAAACTCATCTTT. It translates to CALGEGSYWGIPKGKLIF. V is TRDV1 and J is TRDJ1, with 12 bases fitting TRDD3. This CDR3 spans 18 amino acids. The germline gives CDR1 TSWWSYY, CDR2 QGS. J gave up 7 bases and V 2 bases, and 14 bases lay outside the gene matches.

To note about this clone: A much larger clone differs from this one at a single base, so this may be a read error. The chain links TRDV2 to TRDJ3; 7 positions agree with TRDD3. The germline gives CDR1 GEAIGNYY, CDR2 EKD. The CDR3 has 16 residues. Trimming cost V 3 bases and J 2 bases; bases outside gene matches: 3. In nucleotides, the CDR3 is TGTGCCTGTGACTGGGGGAGCCCCTGGGACACCCGACAGATGTTTTTC. This translates into CACDWGSPWDTRQMFF.

As concerns this clone: At one boundary the junction diverges from the germline segment, which might be a read error. This chain joins TRDV1 and TRDJ1, with D tentatively TRDD3 (7 bases). Germline CDR1 TSWWSYY, CDR2 QGS. This CDR3 region has 20 residues. DNA of the CDR3: TGTGCTCTTGGGGAACCTCCGGCCTTCCCCTTACTGGGGATAGGAGCTAAACTCACCTTT. As protein: CALGEPPAFPLLGIGAKLTF.

With respect to this clone: Germline is not matched at one junction end, which may reflect a read error. The rearrangement uses TRDV1 and TRDJ1; 13 positions match TRDD3. The CDR3 runs 25 residues. Germline CDR1 and CDR2: TSWWSYY and QGS. Here the CDR3 reads CARGEAPPLSSRRLLGDTRTDKLIF. The CDR3 coding sequence is TGTGCTCGTGGGGAAGCTCCGCCCCTTTCTTCACGTCGTTTACTGGGGGATACGCGCACCGATAAACTCATCTTT.

Turning to this clone: This sample includes further DNA sequences coding for the same CDR3. The V call is TRDV1, the J call TRDJ1; D is perhaps TRDD2 (5 bases). Germline CDR1 and CDR2: TSWWSYY and QGS. V lost 2 bases to trimming and J lost 0 bases, with 31 bases between them. The CDR3 sequence is 22 residues long. The CDR3 here is CALGEKPPLLGSLPVYTDKLIF. The CDR3 DNA reads TGTGCTCTTGGGGAAAAACCACCCTTACTAGGTTCCTTACCCGTTTACACCGATAAACTCATCTTT.

By proportion, this clone is medium-sized. Different DNA sequences within this sample yield the same CDR3. V usage is TRDV1 and J usage is TRDJ2; 12 bases are a match to TRDD3. The length of the CDR3 is 22 residues. Trimming removed 0 bases from V and 2 bases from J; junction bases left unmatched: 16. Germline V gives CDR1 TSWWSYY, CDR2 QGS. The CDR3 DNA follows: TGTGCTCTTGGGGAACTTGTTATACGGGGGTTGCTGGGGGATACGTTGACAGCACAACTCTTCTTT. Translation: CALGELVIRGLLGDTLTAQLFF.

The J gene is TRDJ1, the V gene TRAV29/DV5, with D perhaps TRDD2 or TRDD3 (8 bases each). Per germline, CDR1 NSMFDY and CDR2 ISSIKDK. The V and J ends lost 0 bases and 0 bases respectively, with 36 bases between them. This CDR3 region has 23 residues. The CDR3 DNA follows: TGTGCAGCAAGCGCGTGGGACTTCCTACGAGACCCTCAGCGTGGGGGATACACCGATAAACTCATCTTT. Encoded protein: CAASAWDFLRDPQRGGYTDKLIF.

This clone ranks as medium-sized. This sequence joins TRDV1 and TRDJ1; 11 positions agree with TRDD3. Germline lookup yields CDR1 TSWWSYY and CDR2 QGS. CDR3 size: 19 residues. Trimming cost V 4 bases and J 4 bases; bases outside gene matches: 17. The CDR3 spells CALGGPYDPSTGGYDKLIF. The CDR3, as DNA: TGTGCTCTTGGGGGCCCCTACGACCCAAGTACTGGGGGATACGATAAACTCATCTTT.

About this clone: Sequence at one end of the junction differs from germline and may be a read error. The V and J genes are TRDV1 and TRDJ1; D gene unclear. Germline V CDR1 and CDR2: TSWWSYY, QGS. The CDR3 loop spans 18 amino acids. The CDR3 nucleotides read TGTGCTCTTGGGGAATGGCGCGAATGTTGCCCGTACACCGATAAACTCACCTTT. Translated: CALGEWRECCPYTDKLTF.

This clone turned up a few times. The chain joins TRDV1 to TRDJ1; 13 nucleotides line up with TRDD3. CDR1 is TSWWSYY and CDR2 is QGS in the germline V gene. This CDR3 has 22 amino acids. The V segment lost 6 bases and the J segment 0 bases; nucleotides outside the gene matches: 22. The CDR3: CALGLPQPSHYWGIRDTDKLIF. The CDR3 coding sequence is TGTGCTCTTGGTCTCCCCCAGCCTTCCCATTACTGGGGGATACGGGACACCGATAAACTCATCTTT.

V usage is TRDV1 and J usage is TRDJ1, with 8 bases lining up with TRDD2. V gave up 4 bases and J gave up 0 bases; unmatched junction bases: 19. The CDR3 contains 20 residues. CDR1 TSWWSYY and CDR2 QGS come from the germline V gene. The CDR3 DNA sequence: TGTGCTCTTGGGGGACGCTTCCTACCGTTACCTAGGGGGGACACCGATAAACTCATCTTT. As protein: CALGGRFLPLPRGDTDKLIF.

Notes on this clone: A far larger clone is a single base away, which makes a read error likely. Other DNA sequences in the sample encode the same CDR3. This chain links TRDV1 with TRDJ1; D tentatively fits TRDD2 or TRDD3 (5 bases each). Looked up from germline, CDR1 is TSWWSYY and CDR2 is QGS. This CDR3 is 16 amino acids long. CDR3 in amino acids: CALGDPFLKFPSKLIF. DNA of the CDR3: TGCGCTCTTGGGGACCCATTCCTGAAGTTCCCTAGTAAACTCATCTTT.